Listed below are T cell receptor beta chains from one sample, sequenced in a study of cytomegalovirus exposure and HLA in healthy donors. TCRdb's table, derived via immunoSEQ multiplex PCR, lists solely in-frame clones and lacks some. This table has roughly 150,000 clones, around 75% appearing once. Sequenced: PBMCs. These receptors came from a man younger than 35 in good health and CMV-seropositive. Each CDR3 is given with its conserved first and last residue. The D gene is left open where the match is weak.

v_call	d_call	j_call	cdr3_aa
TRBV27	TRBD1	TRBJ2-7	CASSLSGTGVEQYF
TRBV7-9	TRBD2	TRBJ2-7	CTSSLTSGAIYEQYF
TRBV27	TRBD2	TRBJ2-1	CASSPPGLAGGGEQFF
TRBV14	-	TRBJ2-2	CASSQLFTGELFF
TRBV19	TRBD1	TRBJ1-2	CASQTVTGGSYGYTF
TRBV27	-	TRBJ2-1	CASSFRVTGSYNEQFF
TRBV11-2	TRBD2	TRBJ2-1	CASSSRGGLAVNEQFF
TRBV6-1	-	TRBJ2-1	CASTPLQGINEQFF
TRBV6-5	TRBD2	TRBJ2-5	CASRQLAGSAETQYF
TRBV29-1	TRBD1	TRBJ1-1	CSVVGTGNTEAFF
TRBV30	TRBD2	TRBJ2-3	CAWRLFSGSMGDTQYF
TRBV18	-	TRBJ2-7	CASSPRATYEQYF
TRBV10-1	-	-	CAPWRSHPPLHEQYF
TRBV5-1	-	TRBJ1-1	CASTQGAEAFF
TRBV27	TRBD1	TRBJ1-3	CASSSAGTGKDTIYF
TRBV6-1	-	TRBJ2-7	CASGGRVDYEQYF
TRBV6-5	TRBD1	TRBJ2-7	CASSTPGQGAYEQYF
TRBV28	-	TRBJ1-1	CASSPTTGHVNTEAFF
TRBV7-3	-	TRBJ2-1	CASTPRAGLPNNEQFF
TRBV6-5	TRBD1	TRBJ1-5	CASAGTANQPQHF
TRBV6-1	TRBD2	TRBJ2-1	CASSKAGTSGSIVLHEQFF
TRBV18	TRBD2	TRBJ2-3	CASSRVAGGRDTQYF